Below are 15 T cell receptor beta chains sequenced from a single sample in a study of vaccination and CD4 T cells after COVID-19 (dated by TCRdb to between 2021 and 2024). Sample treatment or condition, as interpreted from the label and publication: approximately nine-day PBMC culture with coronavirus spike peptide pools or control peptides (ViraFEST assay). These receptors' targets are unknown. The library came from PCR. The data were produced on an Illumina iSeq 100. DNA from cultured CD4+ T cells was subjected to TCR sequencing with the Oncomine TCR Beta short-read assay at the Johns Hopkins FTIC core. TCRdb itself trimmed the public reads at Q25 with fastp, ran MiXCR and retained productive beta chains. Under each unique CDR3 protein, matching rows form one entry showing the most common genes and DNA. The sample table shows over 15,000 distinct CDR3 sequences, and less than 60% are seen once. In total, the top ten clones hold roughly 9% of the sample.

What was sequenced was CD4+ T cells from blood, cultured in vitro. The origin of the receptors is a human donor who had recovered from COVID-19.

CDR3: CASSPRLAGDADTQYF. CDR3 nucleotide sequence: TGTGCCAGTAGTCCCCGACTAGCGGGAGACGCAGATACGCAGTATTTT. The chain employs TRBV19 and TRBJ2-3; 12 positions match TRBD2. There are 16 residues in the CDR3. Germline-derived CDR1 and CDR2 are LNHDA and SQIVND (reference sequence). The V gene end was trimmed by 5 bases and the J gene end by 4 bases; junction bases not matched to a gene: 7. Drawing the rest from reference TRBV19 and TRBJ2-3, the complete variable domain is DGGITQSPKYLFRKEGQNVTLSCEQNLNHDAMYWYRQDPGQGLRLIYYSQIVNDFQKGDIAEGYSVSREKKESFPLTVTSAQKNPTAFYLCASSPRLAGDADTQYFGPGTRLTVL.

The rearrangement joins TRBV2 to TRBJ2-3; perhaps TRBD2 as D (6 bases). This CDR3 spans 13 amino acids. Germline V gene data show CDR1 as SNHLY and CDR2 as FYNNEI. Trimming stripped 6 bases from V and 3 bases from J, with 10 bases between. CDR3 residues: CASSLGGTDTQYF. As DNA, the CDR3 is TGTGCCAGCAGCCTAGGAGGGACAGATACGCAGTATTTT.

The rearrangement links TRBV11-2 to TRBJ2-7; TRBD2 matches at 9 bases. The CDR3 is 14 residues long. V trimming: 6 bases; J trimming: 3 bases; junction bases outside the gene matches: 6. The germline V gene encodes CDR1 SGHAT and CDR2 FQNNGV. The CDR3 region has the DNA TGTGCCAGCAGACTCCAGACTAGCGGCTACGAGCAGTACTTC. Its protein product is CASRLQTSGYEQYF.

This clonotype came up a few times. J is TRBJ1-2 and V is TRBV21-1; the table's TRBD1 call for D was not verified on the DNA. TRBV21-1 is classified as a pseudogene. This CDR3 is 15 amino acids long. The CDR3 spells CASSKITGDNYGYTF. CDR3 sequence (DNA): TGTGCCAGCAGCAAAATAACAGGGGATAACTATGGCTACACCTTC.

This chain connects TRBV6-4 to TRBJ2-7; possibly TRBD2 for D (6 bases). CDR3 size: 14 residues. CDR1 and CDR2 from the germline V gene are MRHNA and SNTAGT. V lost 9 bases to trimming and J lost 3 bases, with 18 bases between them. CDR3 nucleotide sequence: TGTGCCAGTCCCTTGCGGGATAGTTTCTACGAGCAGTACTTC. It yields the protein CASPLRDSFYEQYF.

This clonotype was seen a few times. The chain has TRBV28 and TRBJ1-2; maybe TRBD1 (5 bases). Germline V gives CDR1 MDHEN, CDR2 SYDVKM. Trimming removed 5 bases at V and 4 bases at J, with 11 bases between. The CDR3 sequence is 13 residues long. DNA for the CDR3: TGTGCCAGCAGTCCCGGGGCCCCCTATGGCTACACCTTC. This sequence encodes CASSPGAPYGYTF.

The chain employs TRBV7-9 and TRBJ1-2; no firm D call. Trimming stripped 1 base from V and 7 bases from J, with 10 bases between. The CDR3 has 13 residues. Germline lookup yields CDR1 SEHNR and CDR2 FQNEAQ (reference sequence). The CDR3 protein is CASSLVAPVGYTF. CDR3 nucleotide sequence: TGTGCCAGCAGCTTAGTCGCCCCGGTTGGCTACACCTTC.

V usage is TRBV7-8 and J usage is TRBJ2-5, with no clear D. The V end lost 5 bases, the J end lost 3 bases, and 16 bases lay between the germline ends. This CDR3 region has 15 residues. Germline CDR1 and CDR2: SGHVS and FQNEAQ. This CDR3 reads CASSPRRTSEETQYF. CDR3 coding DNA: TGTGCCAGCAGCCCTAGACGGACGTCCGAAGAGACCCAGTACTTC.

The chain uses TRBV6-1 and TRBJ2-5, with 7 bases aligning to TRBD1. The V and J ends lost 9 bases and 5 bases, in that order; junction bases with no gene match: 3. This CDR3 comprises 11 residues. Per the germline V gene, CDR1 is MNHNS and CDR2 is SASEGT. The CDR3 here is CARRGRETQYF. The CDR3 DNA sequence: TGTGCCAGGAGGGGGCGGGAGACCCAGTACTTC.

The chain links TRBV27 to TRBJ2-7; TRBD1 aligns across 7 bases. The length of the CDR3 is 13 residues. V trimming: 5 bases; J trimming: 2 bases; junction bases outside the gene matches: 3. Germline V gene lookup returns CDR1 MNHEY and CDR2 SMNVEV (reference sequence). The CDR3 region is CASSRQGPYEQYF. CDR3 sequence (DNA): TGTGCCAGCAGTAGACAGGGCCCCTACGAGCAGTACTTC.

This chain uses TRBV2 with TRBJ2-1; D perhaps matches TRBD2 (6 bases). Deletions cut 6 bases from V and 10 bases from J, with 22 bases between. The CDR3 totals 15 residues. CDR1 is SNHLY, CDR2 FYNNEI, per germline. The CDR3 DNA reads TGTGCCAGCAGCCCCTCTTGGGGAGGATCCGGCGAGCAGTTCTTC. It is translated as CASSPSWGGSGEQFF.

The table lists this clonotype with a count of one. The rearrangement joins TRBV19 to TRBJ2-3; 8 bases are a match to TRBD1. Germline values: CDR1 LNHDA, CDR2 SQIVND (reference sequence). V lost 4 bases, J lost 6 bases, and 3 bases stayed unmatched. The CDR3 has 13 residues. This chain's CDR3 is CASSTRTGDTQYF. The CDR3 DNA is TGTGCCAGTAGTACCCGGACAGGGGATACGCAGTATTTT.

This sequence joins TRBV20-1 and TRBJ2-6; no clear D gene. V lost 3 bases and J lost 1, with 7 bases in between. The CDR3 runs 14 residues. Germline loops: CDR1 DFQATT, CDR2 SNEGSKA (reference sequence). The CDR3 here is CSARRLSGANVLTF. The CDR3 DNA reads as TGCAGTGCTAGGAGGTTATCTGGGGCCAACGTCCTGACTTTC.

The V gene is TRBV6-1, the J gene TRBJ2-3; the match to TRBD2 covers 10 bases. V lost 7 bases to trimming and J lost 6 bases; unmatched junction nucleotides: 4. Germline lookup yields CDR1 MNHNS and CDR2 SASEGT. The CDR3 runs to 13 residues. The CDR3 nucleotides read TGTGCCAGCACACTAGCGGGAAGGGATACGCAGTATTTT. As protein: CASTLAGRDTQYF.

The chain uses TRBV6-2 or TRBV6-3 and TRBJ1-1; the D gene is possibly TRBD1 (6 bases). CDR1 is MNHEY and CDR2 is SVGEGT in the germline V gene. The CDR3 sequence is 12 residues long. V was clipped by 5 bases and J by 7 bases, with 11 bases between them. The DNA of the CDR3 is TGTGCCAGCAGTGACAGGCTTCTTGAAGCTTTCTTT. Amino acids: CASSDRLLEAFF.